This T cell receptor (beta chain) was identified during a study of technical replicates of blood from a few donors. The table came from immunoSEQ multiplex PCR; TCRdb's copy has only in-frame clones and leaves some out. The sample has under 95,000 clones, approximately 94% seen once. There are 16 residues in the CDR3. The V gene lost 2 bases and the J gene lost 8 bases, with 19 bases spanning the gap. The germline gives CDR1 SGHDT, CDR2 YYEEEE. This receptor was taken from a human donor in good health. This rearrangement joins TRBV5-6 to TRBJ1-4; the D gene is possibly TRBD1 (6 bases). Source material: T cells isolated from PBMCs. Here the CDR3 reads CASSFDTGSVVEKLFF. CDR3 coding DNA: TGTGCCAGCAGCTTCGATACAGGGTCGGTTGTCGAAAAACTGTTTTTT.